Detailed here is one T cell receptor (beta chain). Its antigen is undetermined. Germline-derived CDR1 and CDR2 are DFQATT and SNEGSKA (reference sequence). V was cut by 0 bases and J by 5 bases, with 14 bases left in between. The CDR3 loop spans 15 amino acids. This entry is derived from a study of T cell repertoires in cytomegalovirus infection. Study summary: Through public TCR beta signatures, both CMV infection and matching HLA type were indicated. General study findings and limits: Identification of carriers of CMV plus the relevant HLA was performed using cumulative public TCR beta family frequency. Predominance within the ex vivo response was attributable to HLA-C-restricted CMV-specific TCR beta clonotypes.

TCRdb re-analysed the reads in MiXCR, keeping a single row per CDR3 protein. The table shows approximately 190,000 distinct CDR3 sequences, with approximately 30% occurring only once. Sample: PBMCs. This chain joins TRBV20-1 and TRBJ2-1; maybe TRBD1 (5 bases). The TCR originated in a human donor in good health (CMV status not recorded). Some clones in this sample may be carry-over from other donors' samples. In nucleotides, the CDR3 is TGCAGTGCTAGAGATGGCCAGGGTGGGAACAATGAGCAGTTCTTC. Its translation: CSARDGQGGNNEQFF.